The entry below describes one TCR beta chain. Its cognate antigen is unknown. This sample was taken from a study of T cell repertoires in cytomegalovirus infection. Background on the study: Indications of both CMV infection and matching HLA type were provided by public TCR beta signatures.

From the reads, TCRdb called clonotypes with MiXCR, one entry per CDR3 protein. The sample contains under 150,000 distinct CDR3 sequences, 20% to 30% of which appear only once. The sequence came from a human donor in good health (CMV status not recorded). Some clones in this sample may be carry-over from other donors' samples. Sequencing was carried out using PBMCs, sequenced either directly or after in vitro stimulation (not recorded which).

CDR3 DNA: TGTGCCAGCAGGAACTCTAGGAGGAACGAGCAGTACGTC. Protein product: CASRNSRRNEQYV. The V gene is TRBV7-9, the J gene TRBJ2-7, with a tentative D call TRBD2 (5 bases). The CDR3 totals 13 residues. Germline V gene lookup returns CDR1 SEHNR and CDR2 FQNEAQ (reference sequence). V lost 6 bases to trimming and J lost 5 bases, with 14 bases between them.